The next 9 T cell receptor beta chains were all read from a single sample in a study of T-cell memory formation after mild COVID-19. TCRdb re-analysed the 5' RACE reads in MiXCR, keeping a single row per CDR3 protein. The table shows some 340,000 distinct CDR3 sequences, with 10% to 15% occurring only once. The sequenced material came from PBMCs or a T cell subset sorted from them (not recorded which). These receptors originate from a man between 18 and 35 years old who had mild COVID-19 (a few samples of this study predate the infection). Cell type and time point are not known.

This clonotype was observed a few times. The rearrangement links TRBV4-3 to TRBJ2-3, with 7 bases fitting TRBD2. The germline CDR1 and CDR2 sequences are LGHNA and YSLEER. The junction had 3 bases not matched to a gene; V was cut back by 4 bases and J by 2 bases. The CDR3 sequence is 14 residues long. The CDR3 loop is CASSRDYTTDTQYF. CDR3 DNA: TGCGCCAGCAGCCGGGACTATACCACAGATACGCAGTATTTT.

This chain connects TRBV5-1 to TRBJ2-6; no clear D gene. The CDR3 spans 14 residues. Germline CDR1 reads SGHRS; CDR2 reads YFSETQ. Trimming took off 5 bases at V and 2 bases at J, with 8 bases between the two ends. The CDR3 is CASRLAPGANVLTF. CDR3 sequence (DNA): TGCGCCAGCAGATTAGCCCCTGGGGCCAACGTCCTGACTTTC.

The sample holds one count of this clonotype. The chain carries TRBV20-1 and TRBJ2-3, with a tentative D call TRBD2 (6 bases). The CDR3 totals 10 residues. The germline V gene has CDR1 DFQATT and CDR2 SNEGSKA (reference sequence). V lost 5 bases and J lost 14, with 14 bases in between. DNA of the CDR3: TGCAGTGCTTATCGTGGACTACCGTATTTT. It specifies CSAYRGLPYF.

This chain uses TRBV7-2 with TRBJ2-3, with TRBD2 matching 7 bases. The CDR3 loop spans 16 amino acids. Germline lookup yields CDR1 SGHTA and CDR2 FQGNSA. The V gene end was trimmed by 6 bases and the J gene end by 2 bases; junction bases not matched to a gene: 11. The CDR3 here is CASSNQAGRYTDTQYF. The DNA for the CDR3 is TGTGCCAGCAGTAACCAAGCGGGGAGATACACAGATACGCAGTATTTT.

This clonotype was seen at least ten times. V usage is TRBV28 and J usage is TRBJ2-5; no clear D. Trimming stripped 5 bases from V and 9 bases from J, with 13 bases between. The V gene's germline CDR1 is MDHEN and CDR2 SYDVKM. The CDR3 is 12 residues long. Written as DNA, the CDR3 is TGTGCCAGCAGTCTCCCTTTGGTGGCCCAGTACTTC. Translation: CASSLPLVAQYF.

V gene TRBV7-9 combines with J gene TRBJ2-7, with 7 bases fitting TRBD1. Germline-derived CDR1 and CDR2 are SEHNR and FQNEAQ (reference sequence). The CDR3 sequence is 14 residues long. V lost 5 bases, J lost 3 bases, and 7 bases stayed unmatched. The CDR3 DNA reads TGTGCCAGCAGCAAAAGGGACAGTTACTACGAGCAGTACTTC. It codes for CASSKRDSYYEQYF.

V and J are TRBV6-2 or TRBV6-3 and TRBJ1-1, with 11 bases lining up with TRBD1. Unmatched junction bases numbered 9, after V lost 8 bases and J lost 4 bases. Germline assignment: CDR1 MNHEY and CDR2 SVGEGT. The CDR3 consists of 15 residues. CDR3 protein: CASGQGAEGGTEAFF. The CDR3 nucleotides read TGTGCCAGCGGACAGGGGGCGGAAGGTGGCACTGAAGCTTTCTTT.

The chain has TRBV14 and TRBJ2-3; 11 bases fit TRBD2. The CDR3 has 18 amino acids. Germline lookup yields CDR1 SGHDN and CDR2 FVKESK. V gave up 0 bases and J gave up 2 bases; unmatched junction bases: 7. The CDR3 DNA follows: TGTGCCAGCAGCCAAGATTTTGGACTAGCGGGCCTCACAGATACGCAGTATTTT. Translating gives CASSQDFGLAGLTDTQYF.

The chain has TRBV20-1 and TRBJ2-2; tentative D call: TRBD1 (5 bases). V gave up 3 bases and J gave up 5 bases, with 10 bases separating them. Germline V gives CDR1 DFQATT, CDR2 SNEGSKA (reference sequence). CDR3 length: 13 residues. CDR3 bases: TGCAGTGCTAGGGAAGCAGGGACCGGGGAGCTGTTTTTT. Its protein is CSAREAGTGELFF.